This T cell receptor beta chain is drawn from a study of cytotoxic CD8 clonotypes in ibrutinib-treated CLL. Study-wide context: After a median of around 68 months, roughly 15 patients stayed remitted and approximately twelve progressed; responses had been partial in around 24 and complete in 2.

Data came from immunoSEQ multiplex PCR; TCRdb stores just in-frame clones and leaves some out. The data show some 92,000 clones, 75% to 80% seen once. From germline, CDR1 is SGHTA and CDR2 FQGNSA. The CDR3 spans 13 residues. With 5 bases removed from V and 7 bases from J, the gap between germline ends came to 14 bases. This TCR came from a human donor with chronic lymphocytic leukemia. Source: PBMCs, taken after 24 months of ibrutinib treatment. The chain carries TRBV7-2 and TRBJ1-2; D is perhaps TRBD1 (6 bases). Here the CDR3 reads CASSPYRAGGYTF. CDR3 nucleotides: TGTGCCAGCAGCCCATACAGGGCGGGTGGCTACACCTTC.